This passage covers 17 T cell receptor beta chains from one sample sequenced in a study of beta chain features in type 1 diabetes. General study findings and limits: Among all four CD4+ subsets, Type 1 diabetes patients had TCRB CDR3s that were moderately but significantly shorter.

The entirety of the isolated RNA underwent reverse transcription, so expressed TCRB transcripts were sequenced. Only in-frame clones appear in the TCRdb table, and some are missing; sequencing was by immunoSEQ multiplex PCR. The sample has under 850,000 clones, around an eighth seen once; the top ten hold approximately 0.022%. These receptors have no identified antigens. The specimen was naive CD4+ T cells from blood. These receptors came from a young man with type 1 diabetes.

The sample holds a few counts of this clone. V is TRBV9 and J is TRBJ2-2; D remains unclear. V dropped 2 bases and J dropped 1 base, with 3 bases sitting between them. This CDR3 has 13 residues. Germline V CDR1 and CDR2: SGDLS, YYNGEE. CDR3 in DNA: TGTGCCAGCAGCGTCCAGAACACCGGGGAGCTGTTTTTT. Its protein is CASSVQNTGELFF.

J is TRBJ2-4 and V is TRBV5-6; no firm D call. V was shortened by 2 bases and J by 3 bases, with 6 bases between the two germline ends. There are 13 residues in the CDR3. CDR1 and CDR2 (germline): SGHDT, YYEEEE. Written as DNA, the CDR3 is TGTGCCAGCAGCTTTGCAGACAAAAACATTCAGTACTTC. Its protein is CASSFADKNIQYF.

The chain combines TRBV6-1 with TRBJ2-7; TRBD1 agrees at 8 bases. The germline V gene has CDR1 MNHNS and CDR2 SASEGT. This CDR3 is 17 amino acids long. V was clipped by 1 base and J by 2 bases; unmatched bases: 10. CDR3 DNA: TGTGCCAGCAGTGAAGAGGACAGGGTCCGAGGTCCCTACGAGCAGTACTTC. Its translation is CASSEEDRVRGPYEQYF.

There are a few counts of this clone. The chain uses TRBV10-2 and TRBJ2-1; D remains ambiguous. V lost 4 bases to trimming and J lost 9 bases, with 7 bases between them. The CDR3 is made up of 11 amino acids. Germline CDR1 and CDR2: WSHSY and SAAADI. The CDR3, as DNA: TGCGCCAGCAGTGTCCCCGGTGAGCAGTTCTTC. Residues: CASSVPGEQFF.

The chain employs TRBV15 and TRBJ1-6, with D uncertain. V was cut by 5 bases and J by 10 bases, with 15 bases left in between. This CDR3 region has 14 residues. CDR1 is LNHNV and CDR2 is YYDKDF in the germline V gene (reference sequence). The CDR3 nucleotides read TGTGCCACCAGCTTTACCTCTGTCAAGTCACCCCTCCACTTT. It is translated as CATSFTSVKSPLHF.

The CDR3 nucleotides read TGTGCCAGCAGTTCCGACCCAATTGGGGAGCAGTTCTTC. It translates to CASSSDPIGEQFF. This rearrangement joins TRBV6-5 to TRBJ2-1, with D hard to call. Germline-derived CDR1 and CDR2 are MNHEY and SVGAGI. This CDR3 region has 13 residues. V was shortened by 4 bases and J by 10 bases, with 14 bases between the two germline ends.

The chain combines TRBV7-9 with TRBJ2-3; possible D gene TRBD2, 5 bases. Germline-derived CDR1 and CDR2 are SEHNR and FQNEAQ (reference sequence). Trimming stripped 6 bases from V and 2 bases from J, with 15 bases between. This CDR3 is built from 15 residues. CDR3 region: CASRLQVDSTDTQYF. In DNA, the CDR3 is TGTGCCAGCAGACTTCAAGTGGACTCCACAGATACGCAGTATTTT.

This clone was seen at least ten times. Sequence at one end of the junction differs from germline and may be a read error. The chain links TRBV23-1 to TRBJ1-2, with unresolved D. TRBV23-1 is assigned to the ORF class and has an uncertain function. This CDR3 is 9 amino acids long. CDR3 residues: CATNQDPDF. DNA of the CDR3: TGCGCCACTAATCAGGATCCGGACTTC.

This clone is a singleton in its sample. The V and J genes are TRBV7-2 and TRBJ1-1, with D uncertain. The CDR3 extends over 14 amino acids. Germline V gene data show CDR1 as SGHTA and CDR2 as FQGNSA. With 5 bases removed from V and 3 bases from J, the gap between germline ends came to 13 bases. Here the CDR3 reads CASSPEPRDTEAFF. The CDR3 DNA is TGTGCCAGCAGCCCCGAACCCCGGGACACTGAAGCTTTCTTT.

V gene TRBV6-6 combines with J gene TRBJ1-5; TRBD1 matches 8 bases. The CDR3 loop spans 14 amino acids. Per germline, CDR1 MNHNY and CDR2 SVGAGI (reference sequence). J was trimmed by 5 bases and V by 2 bases; bases with no gene match: 2. The CDR3 DNA reads TGTGCCAGCAGTTACCTGACAGGGGATCAGCCCCAGCATTTT. Amino acids: CASSYLTGDQPQHF.

The chain uses TRBV6-6 and TRBJ2-3; D is unclear. Per the germline V gene, CDR1 is MNHNY and CDR2 is SVGAGI (reference sequence). The CDR3 sequence is 13 residues long. V was trimmed by 0 bases and J by 4 bases, leaving 5 bases between them. As DNA, the CDR3 is TGTGCCAGCAGTTACTCTCGGGCAGATACGCAGTATTTT. Its translation is CASSYSRADTQYF.

The chain carries TRBV13 and TRBJ2-7; D gene uncertain. The V gene's germline CDR1 is PRHDT and CDR2 FYEKMQ (reference sequence). V gave up 1 base and J gave up 3 bases, with 1 base separating them. The CDR3 is 11 amino acids. For the CDR3, the DNA is TGTGCCAGCAGCTTAGTCTACGAGCAGTACTTC. This gives the protein CASSLVYEQYF. Drawing the rest from reference TRBV13 and TRBJ2-7, the complete variable domain is AAGVIQSPRHLIKEKRETATLKCYPIPRHDTVYWYQQGPGQDPQFLISFYEKMQSDKGSIPDRFSAQQFSDYHSELNMSSLELGDSALYFCASSLVYEQYFGPGTRLTVT.

The V call is TRBV2, the J call TRBJ2-1, with TRBD1 identical over 8 bases. The CDR3 is made up of 15 amino acids. Per germline, CDR1 SNHLY and CDR2 FYNNEI. V was clipped by 10 bases and J by 4 bases; unmatched bases: 12. CDR3 protein: CATPPRGQGYNEQFF. DNA for the CDR3: TGTGCCACACCCCCCCGTGGACAGGGTTACAATGAGCAGTTCTTC.

The chain links TRBV19 to TRBJ2-5, with D possibly being TRBD1 (6 bases). CDR3 length: 15 amino acids. Germline V gene sequence: CDR1 LNHDA, CDR2 SQIVND (reference sequence). Trimming shortened V by 7 bases and J by 0 bases, and 15 bases separated the two germline ends. The CDR3 coding sequence is TGTGCCAGTATCCTGGGACACCAGTACCAAGAGACCCAGTACTTC. This codes for CASILGHQYQETQYF.

This clone was seen a handful of times. The genes are TRBV18 and TRBJ2-6; a weak D match, TRBD2 (5 bases). Germline CDR1 reads KGHSH; CDR2 reads LQKENI. V was clipped by 3 bases and J by 2 bases, with 11 bases between them. The CDR3 is 16 residues long. The CDR3: CASSPSAGPGANVLTF. CDR3 DNA sequence: TGTGCCAGCTCACCTAGCGCTGGGCCTGGGGCCAACGTCCTGACTTTC.

The chain has TRBV10-3 and TRBJ1-2, with 7 positions matching TRBD1. The CDR3 length is 12 residues. With V trimmed by 5 bases and J by 7 bases, 4 bases remained unmatched. Per the germline V gene, CDR1 is ENHRY and CDR2 is SYGVKD. The CDR3 protein is CAISTGVGGYTF. As DNA, the CDR3 is TGTGCCATCAGTACAGGGGTAGGTGGCTACACCTTC.

Only a few counts were recorded for this clone. CDR3 in DNA: TGTGCCTGGACCTTTAACCTAGAGTATGGCTACACCTTC. Amino acid sequence: CAWTFNLEYGYTF. The chain carries TRBV30 and TRBJ1-2; D gene unclear. V was trimmed by 4 bases and J by 5 bases, leaving 14 bases between them. Germline lookup yields CDR1 GTSNPN and CDR2 SVGIG (reference sequence). The CDR3 consists of 13 residues.